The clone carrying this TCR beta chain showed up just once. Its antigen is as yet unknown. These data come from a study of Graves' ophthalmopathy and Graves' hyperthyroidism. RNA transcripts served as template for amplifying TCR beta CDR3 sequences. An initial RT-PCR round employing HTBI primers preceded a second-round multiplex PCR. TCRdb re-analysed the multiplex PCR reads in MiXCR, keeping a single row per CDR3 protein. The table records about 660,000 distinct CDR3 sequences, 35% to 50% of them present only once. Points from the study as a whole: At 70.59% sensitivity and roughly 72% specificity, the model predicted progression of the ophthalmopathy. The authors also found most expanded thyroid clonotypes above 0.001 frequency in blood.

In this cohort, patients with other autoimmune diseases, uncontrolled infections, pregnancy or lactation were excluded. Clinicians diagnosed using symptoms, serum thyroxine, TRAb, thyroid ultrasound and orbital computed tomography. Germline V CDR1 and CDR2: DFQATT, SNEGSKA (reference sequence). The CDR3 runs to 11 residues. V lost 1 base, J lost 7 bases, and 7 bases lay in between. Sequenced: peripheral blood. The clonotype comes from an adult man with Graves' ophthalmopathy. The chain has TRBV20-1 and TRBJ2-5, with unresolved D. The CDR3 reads CSARVPRTQYF. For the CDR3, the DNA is TGCAGTGCTAGAGTACCCCGGACCCAGTACTTC.